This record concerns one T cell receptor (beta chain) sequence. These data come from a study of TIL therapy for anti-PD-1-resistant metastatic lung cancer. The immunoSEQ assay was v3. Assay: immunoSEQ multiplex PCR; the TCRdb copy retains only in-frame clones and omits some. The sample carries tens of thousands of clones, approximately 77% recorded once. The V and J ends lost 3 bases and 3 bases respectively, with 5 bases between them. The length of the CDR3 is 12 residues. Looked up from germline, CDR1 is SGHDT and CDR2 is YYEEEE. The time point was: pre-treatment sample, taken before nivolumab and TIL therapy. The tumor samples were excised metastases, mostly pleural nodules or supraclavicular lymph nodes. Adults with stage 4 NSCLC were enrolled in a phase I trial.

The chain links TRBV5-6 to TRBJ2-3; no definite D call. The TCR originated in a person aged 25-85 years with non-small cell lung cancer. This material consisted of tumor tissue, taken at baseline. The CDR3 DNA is TGTGCCAGCAGCTGGGATACAGATACGCAGTATTTT. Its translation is CASSWDTDTQYF.